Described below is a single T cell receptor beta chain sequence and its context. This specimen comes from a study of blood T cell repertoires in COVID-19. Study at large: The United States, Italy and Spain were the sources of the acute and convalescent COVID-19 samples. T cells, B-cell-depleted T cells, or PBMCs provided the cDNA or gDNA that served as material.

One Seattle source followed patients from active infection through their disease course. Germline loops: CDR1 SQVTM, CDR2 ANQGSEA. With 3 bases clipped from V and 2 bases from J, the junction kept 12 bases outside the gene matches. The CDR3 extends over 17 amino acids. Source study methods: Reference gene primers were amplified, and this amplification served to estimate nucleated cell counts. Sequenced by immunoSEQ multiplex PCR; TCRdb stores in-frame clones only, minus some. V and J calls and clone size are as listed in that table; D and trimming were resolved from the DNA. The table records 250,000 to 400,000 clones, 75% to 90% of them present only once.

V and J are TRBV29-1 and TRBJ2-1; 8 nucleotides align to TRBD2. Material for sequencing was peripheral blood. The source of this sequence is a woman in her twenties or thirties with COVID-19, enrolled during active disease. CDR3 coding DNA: TGCAGCGTTGAGGGCGTTCAGGAGACTAGCGCCTACAATGAGCAGTTCTTC. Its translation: CSVEGVQETSAYNEQFF.